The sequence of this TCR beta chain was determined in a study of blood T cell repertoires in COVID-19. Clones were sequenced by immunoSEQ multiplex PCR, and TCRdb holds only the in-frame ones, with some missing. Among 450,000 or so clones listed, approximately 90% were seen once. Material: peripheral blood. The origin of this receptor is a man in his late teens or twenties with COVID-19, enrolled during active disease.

CDR3 sequence reads: CASSFRQGDEQYF. The CDR3 region has the DNA TGTGCCAGCAGCTTTAGACAGGGCGACGAGCAGTACTTC. The V and J genes are TRBV5-5 and TRBJ2-7; 7 bases fit TRBD1. V was pared by 2 bases and J by 5 bases, with 4 bases of the junction left unmatched. This CDR3 is built from 13 residues. Germline V CDR1 and CDR2: SGHKS, YYEKEE (reference sequence).